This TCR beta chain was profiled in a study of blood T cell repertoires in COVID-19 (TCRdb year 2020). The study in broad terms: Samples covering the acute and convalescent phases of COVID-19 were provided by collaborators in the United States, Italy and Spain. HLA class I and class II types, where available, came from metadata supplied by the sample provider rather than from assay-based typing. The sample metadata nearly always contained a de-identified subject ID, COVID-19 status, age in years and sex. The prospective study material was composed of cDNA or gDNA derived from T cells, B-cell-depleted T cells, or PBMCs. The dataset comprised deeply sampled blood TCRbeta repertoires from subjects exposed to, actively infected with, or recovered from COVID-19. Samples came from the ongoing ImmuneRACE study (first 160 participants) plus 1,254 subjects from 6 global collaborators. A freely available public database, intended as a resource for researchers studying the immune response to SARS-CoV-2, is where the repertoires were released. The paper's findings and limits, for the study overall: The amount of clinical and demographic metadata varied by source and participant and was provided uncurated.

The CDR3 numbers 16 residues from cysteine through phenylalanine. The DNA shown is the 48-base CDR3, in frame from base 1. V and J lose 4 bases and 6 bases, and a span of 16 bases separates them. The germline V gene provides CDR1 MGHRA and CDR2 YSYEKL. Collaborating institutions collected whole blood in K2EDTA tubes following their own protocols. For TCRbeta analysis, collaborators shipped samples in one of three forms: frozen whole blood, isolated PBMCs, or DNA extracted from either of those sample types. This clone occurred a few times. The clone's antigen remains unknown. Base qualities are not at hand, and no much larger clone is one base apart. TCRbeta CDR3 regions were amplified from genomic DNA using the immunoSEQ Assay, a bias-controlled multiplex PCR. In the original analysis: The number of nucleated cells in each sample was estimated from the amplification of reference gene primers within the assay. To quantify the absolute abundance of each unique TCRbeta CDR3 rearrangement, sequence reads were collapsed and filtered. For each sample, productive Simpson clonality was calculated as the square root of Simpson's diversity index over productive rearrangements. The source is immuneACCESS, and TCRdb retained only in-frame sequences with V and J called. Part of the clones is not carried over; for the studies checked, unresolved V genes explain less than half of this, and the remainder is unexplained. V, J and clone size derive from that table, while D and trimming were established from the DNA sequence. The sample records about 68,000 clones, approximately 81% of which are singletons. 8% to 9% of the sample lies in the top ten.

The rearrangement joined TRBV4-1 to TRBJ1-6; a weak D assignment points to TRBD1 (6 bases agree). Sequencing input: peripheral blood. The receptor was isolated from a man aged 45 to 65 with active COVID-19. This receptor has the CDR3 CASSRQAGQFNSPLHF. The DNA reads TGCGCCAGCAGCCGACAGGCCGGGCAGTTTAATTCACCCCTCCACTTT.